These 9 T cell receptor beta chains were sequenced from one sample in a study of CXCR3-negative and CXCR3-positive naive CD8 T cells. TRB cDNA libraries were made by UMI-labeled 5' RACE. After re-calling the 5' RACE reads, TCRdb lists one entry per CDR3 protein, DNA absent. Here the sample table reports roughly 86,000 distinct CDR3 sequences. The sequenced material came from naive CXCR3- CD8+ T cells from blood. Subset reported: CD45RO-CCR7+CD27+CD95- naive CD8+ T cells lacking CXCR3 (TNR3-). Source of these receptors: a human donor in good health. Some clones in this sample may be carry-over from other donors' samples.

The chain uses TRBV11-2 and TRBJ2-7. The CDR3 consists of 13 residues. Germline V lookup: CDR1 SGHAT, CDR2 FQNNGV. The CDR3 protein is CASSLDRPDEQYF.

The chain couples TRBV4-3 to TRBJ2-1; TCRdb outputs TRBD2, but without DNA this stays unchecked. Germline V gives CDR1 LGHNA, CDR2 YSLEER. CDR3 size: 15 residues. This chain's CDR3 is CASSQAGGDYNEQFF.

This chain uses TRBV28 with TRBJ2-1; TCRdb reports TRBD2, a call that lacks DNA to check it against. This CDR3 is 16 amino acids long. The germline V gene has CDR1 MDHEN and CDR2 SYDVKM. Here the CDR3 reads CASRTPSGSSYNEQFF.

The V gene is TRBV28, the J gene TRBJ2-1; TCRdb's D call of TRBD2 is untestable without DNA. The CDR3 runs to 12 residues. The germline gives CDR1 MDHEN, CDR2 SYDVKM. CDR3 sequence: CAIETSANEQFF.

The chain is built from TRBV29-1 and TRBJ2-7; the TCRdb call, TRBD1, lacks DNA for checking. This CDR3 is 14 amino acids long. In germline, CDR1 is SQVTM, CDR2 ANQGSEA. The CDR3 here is CSVARDSRPYEQYF.

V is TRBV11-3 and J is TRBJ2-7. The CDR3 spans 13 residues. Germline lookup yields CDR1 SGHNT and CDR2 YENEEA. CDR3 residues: CASSLGGDYEQYF.

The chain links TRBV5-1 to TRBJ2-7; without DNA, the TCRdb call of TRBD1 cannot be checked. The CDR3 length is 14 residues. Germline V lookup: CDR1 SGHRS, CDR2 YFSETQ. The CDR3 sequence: CASRFSLSNYEQYF.

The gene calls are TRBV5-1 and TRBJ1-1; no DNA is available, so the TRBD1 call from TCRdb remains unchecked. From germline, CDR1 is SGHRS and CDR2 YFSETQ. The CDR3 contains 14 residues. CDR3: CASSLEGQNTEAFF.

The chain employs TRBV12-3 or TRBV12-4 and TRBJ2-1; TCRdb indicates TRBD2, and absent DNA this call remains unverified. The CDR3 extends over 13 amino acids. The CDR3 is CASSLDWENEQFF.